Described below is a single TCR beta chain sequence and its context. Antigen specificity is unknown. The data belong to a study of beta chain features in type 1 diabetes. Whole-study findings and limits: The similarity of naive, central memory and Treg TCRB repertoires appeared greater among patients than among healthy donors. Type 1 diabetes patients had TCRB CDR3s that were shorter (moderately but significantly so) in all four CD4+ subsets. The VDJ junctions of type 1 diabetes patients carried fewer insertions and more deletions.

The authors reverse transcribed all of the isolated RNA, so sequencing captured expressed TCRB transcripts. Profiled with immunoSEQ multiplex PCR; TCRdb holds only in-frame clones, not every one. Here the sample spans about 250,000 clones, about a tenth being singletons. This CDR3 contains 14 residues. The germline CDR1 and CDR2 sequences are LNHDA and SQIVND (reference sequence). Trimming pared 3 bases from V and 7 bases from J, leaving 16 bases between. The sequenced sample was naive CD4+ T cells from blood. The rearrangement links TRBV19 to TRBJ2-7; D uncertain. This TCR came from a man aged 25 to 40 with type 1 diabetes. CDR3 residues: CASSIGQTDGEQYF. As DNA, the CDR3 is TGTGCCAGTAGTATTGGGCAGACGGATGGAGAGCAGTACTTC.